This passage covers 2 T cell receptor beta chains from one sample sequenced in a study of blood T cell repertoires in COVID-19. Sequenced by immunoSEQ multiplex PCR; TCRdb stores in-frame clones only, minus some. The top ten hold just over 9.5% of the sample, which has 150,000 or so clones, more than 65% seen once. Material for sequencing was peripheral blood. The receptors here all came from a woman in her fifties or sixties with acute or convalescent COVID-19.

The J gene is TRBJ2-3, the V gene TRBV9; 7 nucleotides match TRBD2. Trimming cost V 2 bases and J 3 bases; bases outside gene matches: 6. Germline CDR1 reads SGDLS; CDR2 reads YYNGEE. The CDR3 has 15 amino acids. The CDR3 protein is CASSVYGGSTDTQYF. CDR3 coding DNA: TGTGCCAGCAGCGTTTACGGGGGGAGTACAGATACGCAGTATTTT.

The V call is TRBV6-5, the J call TRBJ1-1; no clear D gene. In germline, CDR1 is MNHEY, CDR2 SVGAGI. V was pared by 5 bases and J by 1 base, with 2 bases between. The CDR3 has 11 amino acids. CDR3 amino acids: CASSRNTEAFF. For the CDR3, the DNA is TGTGCCAGCAGTCGGAACACTGAAGCTTTCTTT.